The clone carrying this TCR beta chain occurred once. The data belong to a study of blood T cell repertoires in COVID-19. Study background: Specimens from acute and convalescent COVID-19 originated in the United States, Italy and Spain.

Germline CDR1 reads WNHNN; CDR2 reads SYGVQD (reference sequence). The CDR3 has 14 residues. V lost 0 bases and J 2 bases, leaving 7 bases between the germline ends. Original analysis: For nucleated cells, counts were estimated from reference gene primer amplification. The assay was immunoSEQ multiplex PCR, and TCRdb's table has in-frame clones only and misses some. V and J calls and clone size are given by that table; D and trimming were obtained from the DNA. This table has 250,000 to 350,000 clones, around 87% appearing once. Sequenced material: peripheral blood. This TCR came from a man aged 18 to 29 with active or convalescent COVID-19. The chain recombines TRBV10-1 with TRBJ2-5; D is undetermined. DNA for the CDR3: TGCGCCAGCAGTGAGTCAAACAGTCAAGAGACCCAGTACTTC. Its translation is CASSESNSQETQYF.